Sequencing of this T cell receptor (beta chain) was carried out in a study of cytomegalovirus exposure and HLA in healthy donors. General observations from the study: Accurate prediction of HLA-A and HLA-B alleles (for most subjects) was reportedly achieved from TCR beta sequences.

The CDR3 totals 17 residues. Trimming took 3 bases from V and 3 from J; bases not matched to a gene: 8. Germline CDR1 reads KGHSH; CDR2 reads LQKENI. PCR used 60 Vbeta primers and 13 Jbeta primers. Here immunoSEQ multiplex PCR was the method, and the copy in TCRdb shows in-frame clones only, minus some. This sample carries about 130,000 clones, with more than 1% going to the ten biggest clones. Regarding this clone: Antigen: not known.

The rearrangement links TRBV18 to TRBJ1-4, with 9 bases fitting TRBD1. The sequencing sample was made of PBMCs. This sequence was found in a man between 18 and 29 years old in good health and CMV-seronegative. The CDR3 spells CASSPQGQGTANEKLFF. The CDR3 DNA is TGTGCCAGCTCACCGCAGGGACAGGGAACGGCTAATGAAAAACTGTTTTTT.